This TCR beta chain was identified in a study of T cells in Graves' hyperthyroidism and ophthalmopathy. This clonotype came up many times. From germline, CDR1 is MDHEN and CDR2 SYDVKM. The CDR3 totals 16 residues. V dropped 7 bases and J dropped 5 bases, with 23 bases sitting between them. Researchers amplified the TCR beta CDR3 regions from RNA transcripts. RT-PCR in the first round (using the HTBI primer set) targeted the TCR CDR3. TCRdb fed the multiplex PCR reads into MiXCR, producing one record per CDR3 protein. Of a few hundred thousand distinct CDR3 sequences detected, 15% to 17% appear once; the ten largest clones hold 13% to 15%.

The sequenced material came from blood. This TCR came from a woman younger than 30 with Graves' hyperthyroidism. V is TRBV28 and J is TRBJ2-5, with D maybe TRBD2 (6 bases). The CDR3, as DNA: TGTGCCAGCACCGAAGATCAGAGGCGGAGGGTGGAGACCCAGTACTTC. Translating gives CASTEDQRRRVETQYF.